The clone carrying this T cell receptor (beta chain) has at least ten counts. TCR cDNA molecules each had a unique molecular identifier. TCRdb called the 5' RACE reads again in MiXCR, with one record for every CDR3 protein. The sample consists of some 38,000 distinct CDR3 sequences, approximately 3% of them appearing once. Time point of the sample: sample taken at primary tumor resection. The donors were 55 to 85 patients with non-small cell lung cancer that was early-stage and untreated. From tumor, nontumor lung or frozen PBMC, whole RNA was taken unsorted for sequencing. The data originate from a study of spatial heterogeneity in lung cancer. Study background: The count of detected beta-chain sequences consistently exceeded that of alpha-chain sequences.

Looked up from germline, CDR1 is SQVTM and CDR2 is ANQGSEA. The CDR3 consists of 13 residues. Trimming took 0 bases from V and 7 from J, leaving 9 bases between them. The sample was normal lung tissue next to the tumor, taken at surgery. This TCR was recovered from a male donor with early-stage non-small cell lung cancer. The genes are TRBV29-1 and TRBJ2-2; D ambiguous. The CDR3 nucleotides read TGCAGCGTTGAAGATCTGGTTAGCGGGGAGCTGTTTTTT. Translating it yields CSVEDLVSGELFF.